A single sample gave rise to the 29 T cell receptor beta chains below, sequenced in a study of cytomegalovirus exposure and HLA in healthy donors. The primer mix had 60 Vbeta and 13 Jbeta primers. Only in-frame clones appear in the TCRdb table, and some are missing; sequencing was by immunoSEQ multiplex PCR. The table lists some 190,000 clones, over 80% of them singletons, with 0.95% to 1.5% in the top ten. The sequenced material came from PBMCs. These receptors originate from a boy younger than 10 in good health and CMV-seronegative.

The chain joins TRBV28 to TRBJ2-2, with 9 bases lining up with TRBD1. The ends lost 7 bases at V and 2 bases at J; junction bases unmatched: 8. CDR1 and CDR2 (germline): MDHEN, SYDVKM. The CDR3 extends over 16 amino acids. The CDR3 DNA is TGTGCCAGCAAGGGGACAGGGACAGGTAACACCGGGGAGCTGTTTTTT. Amino acids: CASKGTGTGNTGELFF.

The chain combines TRBV30 with TRBJ1-6, with 8 bases that match TRBD1. Per the germline V gene, CDR1 is GTSNPN and CDR2 is SVGIG (reference sequence). The CDR3 extends over 15 amino acids. V was clipped by 2 bases and J by 8 bases; unmatched bases: 8. This CDR3 reads CAWSPTGVGDSPLHF. The DNA for the CDR3 is TGTGCCTGGAGTCCGACAGGGGTTGGGGATTCACCCCTCCACTTT.

This chain joins TRBV2 and TRBJ1-1, with a tentative D call TRBD1 (6 bases). The CDR3 consists of 14 residues. V was shortened by 2 bases and J by 2 bases, with 9 bases between the two germline ends. The germline gives CDR1 SNHLY, CDR2 FYNNEI. CDR3 sequence reads: CASSEPGQNTEAFF. CDR3 in DNA: TGTGCCAGCAGTGAACCGGGACAAAACACTGAAGCTTTCTTT.

The chain joins TRBV15 to TRBJ2-7; D ambiguous. Trimming stripped 1 base from V and 3 bases from J, with 7 bases between. The CDR3 runs to 13 residues. In germline, CDR1 is LNHNV, CDR2 YYDKDF (reference sequence). The CDR3 reads CATSRGYGYEQYF. Written as DNA, the CDR3 is TGTGCCACCAGCAGAGGGTACGGCTACGAGCAGTACTTC.

This clone was observed a few times. This rearrangement joins TRBV29-1 to TRBJ1-2; D might be TRBD1 (5 bases). Germline-derived CDR1 and CDR2 are SQVTM and ANQGSEA. This CDR3 has 11 amino acids. The V and J ends lost 0 bases and 7 bases respectively, with 6 bases between them. CDR3: CSVEEGPGYTF. For the CDR3, the DNA is TGCAGCGTTGAAGAGGGGCCTGGCTACACCTTC.

The chain is built from TRBV5-4 and TRBJ1-1; 10 nucleotides match TRBD1. V was pared by 3 bases and J by 0 bases, with 2 bases of the junction left unmatched. CDR1 and CDR2 from the germline V gene are SGHNT and YYREEE (reference sequence). There are 15 residues in the CDR3. The CDR3 DNA reads as TGTGCCAGCAGCTGGGGGACAGGGGTGAACACTGAAGCTTTCTTT. Its translation: CASSWGTGVNTEAFF.

This clone was picked up a small number of times. J is TRBJ2-7 and V is TRBV4-1; D might be TRBD1 (6 bases). The V end was cut by 0 bases, the J end by 2 bases, with 14 bases between. The CDR3 has 16 amino acids. From germline, CDR1 is MGHRA and CDR2 YSYEKL. CDR3 DNA: TGCGCCAGCAGCCAAGATAGGGGGACCGCTACCTACGAGCAGTACTTC. This sequence encodes CASSQDRGTATYEQYF.

This clone was observed a few times. The chain is built from TRBV10-1 and TRBJ2-3; 13 bases line up with TRBD2. Per germline, CDR1 WNHNN and CDR2 SYGVQD (reference sequence). The CDR3 is made up of 18 amino acids. Losses at the gene ends were 9 bases for V and 4 bases for J; bases not matched to a gene: 16. CDR3 sequence reads: CASPSRCRLAGGPDTQYF. CDR3 in DNA: TGCGCCAGTCCCTCCCGGTGCAGACTAGCGGGAGGACCAGATACGCAGTATTTT.

This clone has just a few counts. The chain has TRBV7-9 and TRBJ2-3, with a weak D call TRBD2 (6 bases). The germline CDR1 and CDR2 sequences are SEHNR and FQNEAQ (reference sequence). The CDR3 covers 15 residues. V was cut by 5 bases and J by 2 bases, with 14 bases left in between. The CDR3, as DNA: TGTGCCAGCAGCACTATGGGACTTTCCACAGATACGCAGTATTTT. The encoded protein is CASSTMGLSTDTQYF.

The rearrangement uses TRBV25-1 and TRBJ1-1; 7 bases map to TRBD1. J was trimmed by 11 bases and V by 8 bases; bases with no gene match: 14. CDR1 is MGHDK and CDR2 is SYGVNS in the germline V gene. This CDR3 has 13 amino acids. The CDR3 spells CASGHPGGTGAFF. The CDR3 DNA follows: TGTGCCAGCGGACACCCAGGGGGGACTGGGGCTTTCTTT.

The chain employs TRBV4-3 and TRBJ2-3; TRBD1 agrees at 7 bases. The CDR3 covers 14 residues. Trimming took 0 bases from V and 4 from J; bases not matched to a gene: 1. Germline CDR1 LGHNA, CDR2 YSLEER. CDR3 sequence: CASSQDQGADTQYF. The DNA of the CDR3 is TGCGCCAGCAGCCAAGATCAGGGGGCAGATACGCAGTATTTT.

The sample holds one count of this clone. The chain joins TRBV27 to TRBJ2-1; 9 bases agree with TRBD2. This CDR3 region has 19 residues. V lost 0 bases, J lost 0 bases, and 9 bases stayed unmatched. Germline V gene sequence: CDR1 MNHEY, CDR2 SMNVEV (reference sequence). Here the CDR3 DNA reads TGTGCCAGCAGTTTATCGACTAGCGGATACATTAGCTCCTACAATGAGCAGTTCTTC. Its translation is CASSLSTSGYISSYNEQFF.

DNA of the CDR3: TGCAGCGTGGGGGCAGCCCAAGAGACCCAGTACTTC. This translates into CSVGAAQETQYF. The chain couples TRBV29-1 to TRBJ2-5; perhaps TRBD1 as D (6 bases). Trimming stripped 6 bases from V and 1 base from J, with 9 bases between. Germline-derived CDR1 and CDR2 are SQVTM and ANQGSEA. The CDR3 totals 12 residues. Using reference TRBV29-1 and TRBJ2-5 for the parts outside the CDR3, the full variable domain is SAVISQKPSRDICQRGTSLTIQCQVDSQVTMMFWYRQQPGQSLTLIATANQGSEATYESGFVIDKFPISRPNLTFSTLTVSNMSPEDSSIYLCSVGAAQETQYFGPGTRLLVL.

This chain connects TRBV4-1 to TRBJ1-4, with D unresolved. Trimming took off 0 bases at V and 2 bases at J, with 13 bases between the two ends. This CDR3 region has 17 residues. The V gene's germline CDR1 is MGHRA and CDR2 YSYEKL. The CDR3 sequence is CASSQDYDSPTNEKLFF. The CDR3 region has the DNA TGCGCCAGCAGCCAAGATTATGACTCTCCGACTAATGAAAAACTGTTTTTT.

In DNA, the CDR3 is TGTGCCAGCAGCAGGACTAGCGGGGGCCCGACCGGGGAGCTGTTTTTT. Translated: CASSRTSGGPTGELFF. V gene TRBV7-8 combines with J gene TRBJ2-2; 13 bases are a match to TRBD2. The CDR3 is 16 residues long. Germline V gene sequence: CDR1 SGHVS, CDR2 FQNEAQ. Unmatched junction bases numbered 5, after V lost 5 bases and J lost 5 bases.

This clone was detected once. V is TRBV19 and J is TRBJ2-1; a possible D gene is TRBD2 (6 bases). The CDR3 consists of 16 residues. The germline CDR1 and CDR2 sequences are LNHDA and SQIVND (reference sequence). Trimming removed 1 base from V and 1 base from J, with 11 bases in between. The CDR3 nucleotides are TGTGCCAGTAGTATAGTACATGGAGGGTCCTACAATGAGCAGTTCTTC. It encodes CASSIVHGGSYNEQFF.

V is TRBV7-9 and J is TRBJ1-5; possibly TRBD1 for D (6 bases). The V end lost 6 bases, the J end lost 4 bases, and 13 bases lay between the germline ends. This CDR3 is built from 14 residues. Looked up from germline, CDR1 is SEHNR and CDR2 is FQNEAQ (reference sequence). CDR3 protein: CASSQTGTNQPQHF. The CDR3 DNA reads TGTGCCAGCAGTCAGACAGGTACTAATCAGCCCCAGCATTTT.

V is TRBV19 and J is TRBJ2-2, with TRBD2 identical over 7 bases. Germline V gene data show CDR1 as LNHDA and CDR2 as SQIVND (reference sequence). CDR3 size: 13 residues. Germline trimming cut 5 bases from V and 7 bases from J; bases unmatched to any gene: 4. Here the CDR3 reads CASSFRGDGELFF. The CDR3 DNA sequence: TGTGCCAGTAGTTTCCGGGGGGACGGGGAGCTGTTTTTT. Full variable domain (outside the CDR3, taken from reference TRBV19 and TRBJ2-2): DGGITQSPKYLFRKEGQNVTLSCEQNLNHDAMYWYRQDPGQGLRLIYYSQIVNDFQKGDIAEGYSVSREKKESFPLTVTSAQKNPTAFYLCASSFRGDGELFFGEGSRLTVL.

V and J are TRBV6-5 and TRBJ2-7; D perhaps matches TRBD1 (6 bases). Germline V gives CDR1 MNHEY, CDR2 SVGAGI. The CDR3 covers 14 residues. Trimming took off 10 bases at V and 0 bases at J, with 16 bases between the two ends. The CDR3 loop reads CATWTAQSSYEQYF. For the CDR3, the DNA is TGTGCCACTTGGACAGCCCAAAGCTCCTACGAGCAGTACTTC.

The gene calls are TRBV9 and TRBJ2-3; the D gene is possibly TRBD2 (7 bases). The V gene's germline CDR1 is SGDLS and CDR2 YYNGEE. The CDR3 covers 16 residues. V gave up 5 bases and J gave up 3 bases, with 19 bases separating them. The DNA of the CDR3 is TGTGCCAGCAGTCGCAGTTTGAAGGGGGGGACAGATACGCAGTATTTT. This sequence encodes CASSRSLKGGTDTQYF.

The CDR3 region has the DNA TGTGCCAGCAGCTCAACCCAGGCTATGAACACTGAAGCTTTCTTT. Amino acids: CASSSTQAMNTEAFF. The chain is built from TRBV5-5 and TRBJ1-1, with D hard to call. The CDR3 spans 15 residues. Germline CDR1 is SGHKS and CDR2 is YYEKEE (reference sequence). The V end was cut by 3 bases, the J end by 0 bases, with 12 bases between.

V usage is TRBV30 and J usage is TRBJ2-3; TRBD1 matches at 10 bases. The CDR3 contains 16 residues. The germline gives CDR1 GTSNPN, CDR2 SVGIG (reference sequence). After removal of 3 bases from V and 0 bases from J, the junction contained 6 bases not matched to a gene. Written as DNA, the CDR3 is TGTGCCTGGAGGACAGGGGGCGCCTCTAGCACAGATACGCAGTATTTT. Amino acids: CAWRTGGASSTDTQYF. Together with reference TRBV30 and TRBJ2-3, the CDR3 gives the full variable domain: SQTIHQWPATLVQPVGSPLSLECTVEGTSNPNLYWYRQAAGRGLQLLFYSVGIGQISSEVPQNLSASRPQDRQFILSSKKLLLSDSGFYLCAWRTGGASSTDTQYFGPGTRLTVL.

This clone turned up a few times. The chain recombines TRBV10-1 with TRBJ2-3; weak D call: TRBD1 (5 bases). V was pared by 3 bases and J by 3 bases, with 13 bases between. The CDR3 loop spans 15 amino acids. Germline lookup yields CDR1 WNHNN and CDR2 SYGVQD (reference sequence). This chain's CDR3 is CASSETPKGTDTQYF. In DNA, the CDR3 is TGCGCCAGCAGTGAAACCCCAAAGGGGACAGATACGCAGTATTTT.

This clone was seen only once. The genes are TRBV9 and TRBJ2-2, with a possible D match to TRBD1 (6 bases). V was cut by 4 bases and J by 2 bases, with 15 bases left in between. The CDR3 extends over 16 amino acids. Germline lookup yields CDR1 SGDLS and CDR2 YYNGEE. CDR3 sequence: CASSSPQGGNTGELFF. CDR3 in DNA: TGTGCCAGCAGCTCACCGCAAGGGGGTAACACCGGGGAGCTGTTTTTT. The variable domain in full, with the rest retrieved from reference TRBV9 and TRBJ2-2, is DSGVTQTPKHLITATGQRVTLRCSPRSGDLSVYWYQQSLDQGLQFLIQYYNGEERAKGNILERFSAQQFPDLHSELNLSSLELGDSALYFCASSSPQGGNTGELFFGEGSRLTVL.

This clone was detected a few times. The chain has TRBV10-3 and TRBJ2-7; D perhaps matches TRBD2 (6 bases). The CDR3 has 16 amino acids. V dropped 7 bases and J dropped 0 bases, with 19 bases sitting between them. Germline-derived CDR1 and CDR2 are ENHRY and SYGVKD. Here the CDR3 reads CAIKHDSGLNSYEQYF. For the CDR3, the DNA is TGTGCCATCAAGCACGATTCGGGACTGAACTCCTACGAGCAGTACTTC.

The V and J genes are TRBV2 and TRBJ2-2; TRBD1 aligns across 7 bases. J lost 3 bases, V lost 6 bases, and 4 bases had no gene match. The CDR3 loop spans 14 amino acids. Germline V CDR1 and CDR2: SNHLY, FYNNEI. DNA of the CDR3: TGTGCCAGCAGACAGGGGAGAGACACCGGGGAGCTGTTTTTT. Its protein product is CASRQGRDTGELFF.

The chain has TRBV6-6 and TRBJ2-3; D perhaps matches TRBD2 (5 bases). Between the trimmed V and J ends, which lost 3 bases and 3 bases, there was a span of 10 bases. The CDR3 runs to 14 residues. Germline assignment: CDR1 MNHNY and CDR2 SVGAGI (reference sequence). CDR3 residues: CASSYRDQTDTQYF. For the CDR3, the DNA is TGTGCCAGCAGTTATCGGGATCAGACAGATACGCAGTATTTT.

The table lists this clone with a count of one. The chain links TRBV5-4 to TRBJ2-5, with D tentatively TRBD2 (5 bases). CDR3 length: 15 amino acids. Germline CDR1 SGHNT, CDR2 YYREEE (reference sequence). The V and J ends lost 2 bases and 5 bases respectively, with 16 bases between them. CDR3: CASSLGGSGVETQYF. The CDR3 DNA is TGTGCCAGCAGCTTAGGTGGGAGTGGGGTTGAGACCCAGTACTTC.

The chain joins TRBV2 to TRBJ1-6; no clear D. V lost 8 bases, J lost 4 bases, and 12 bases lay in between. Germline V gives CDR1 SNHLY, CDR2 FYNNEI. This CDR3 region has 14 residues. The chain's CDR3 is CASQLGLYNSPLHF. The CDR3 region has the DNA TGTGCCAGCCAGCTCGGACTTTATAATTCACCCCTCCACTTT. Using reference TRBV2 and TRBJ1-6 for the parts outside the CDR3, the full variable domain is EPEVTQTPSHQVTQMGQEVILRCVPISNHLYFYWYRQILGQKVEFLVSFYNNEISEKSEIFDDQFSVERPDGSNFTLKIRSTKLEDSAMYFCASQLGLYNSPLHFGNGTRLTVT.